This TCR beta chain was identified in a study of T cell changes during pregnancy in multiple sclerosis. Libraries were prepared by immunoSEQ multiplex PCR; TCRdb keeps only in-frame clonotypes and omits some of them. Of 55,000 to 70,000 clones listed, 80% to 90% are singletons. This CDR3 comprises 14 residues. V was shortened by 2 bases and J by 3 bases, with 12 bases between the two germline ends. Germline values: CDR1 SGHKS, CDR2 YYEKEE (reference sequence). The origin of this receptor is a female donor with multiple sclerosis, enrolled in a pregnancy study. This rearrangement joins TRBV5-5 to TRBJ2-7, with D possibly TRBD2 on 5 matching bases. This sample comprised peripheral blood, obtained in the first trimester of pregnancy. CDR3 sequence reads: CASSFQLVFYEQYF. The DNA of the CDR3 is TGTGCCAGCAGCTTTCAACTAGTGTTCTACGAGCAGTACTTC. Full variable domain (missing parts from reference TRBV5-5 and TRBJ2-7): DAGVTQSPTHLIKTRGQQVTLRCSPISGHKSVSWYQQVLGQGPQFIFQYYEKEERGRGNFPDRFSARQFPNYSSELNVNALLLGDSALYLCASSFQLVFYEQYFGPGTRLTVT.